A selection of T cell receptor beta chains follows, all from one sample in a study of shared clonotypes between healthy human individuals. The method was immunoSEQ multiplex PCR; TCRdb's version includes in-frame clones alone and lacks a portion of them. Found here are 700,000 or so clones, approximately 75% of them singletons; the top ten hold roughly 1.8%. Sequences were obtained from memory CD4+ T cells sorted from blood. These receptor sequences come from a woman aged 30 to 39 in good health. CDR3s include the opening cysteine and the closing phenylalanine or tryptophan. The D gene is left open where the match is weak. Size is omitted from some rows. Given values are once, few, many or a class for expanded clones.

D | J | V | size | CDR3 | DNA
- | TRBJ2-1 | TRBV11-2 | - | CASSPRVASYNEQFF | TGTGCCAGCAGCCCAAGGGTAGCCTCCTACAATGAGCAGTTCTTC
TRBD2 | TRBJ2-4 | TRBV4-1 | - | CASSQGGPAGAAKNIQYF | TGCGCCAGCAGCCAAGGGGGCCCAGCGGGAGCGGCCAAAAACATTCAGTACTTC
- | TRBJ1-1 | TRBV5-4 | few | CASRLDFLPRAFF | TGTGCCAGCCGCCTAGACTTTTTACCTAGGGCTTTCTTT
TRBD2 | TRBJ2-7 | TRBV19 | - | CASSIRTSGDYEQYF | TGTGCCAGTAGTATACGGACTAGCGGGGACTACGAGCAGTACTTC
- | TRBJ1-5 | TRBV7-9 | - | CASSLAAGVNQPQHF | TGTGCCAGCAGCTTAGCGGCAGGTGTTAATCAGCCCCAGCATTTT
TRBD2 | TRBJ2-2 | TRBV18 | - | CASSLPSGPGAKELFF | TGTGCCAGCTCACTTCCTAGCGGGCCAGGCGCTAAGGAGCTGTTTTTT
TRBD1 | TRBJ1-2 | TRBV19 | once | CASILQGSLYGYTF | TGTGCCAGTATCCTACAGGGGTCCCTCTATGGCTACACCTTC
TRBD1 | TRBJ1-3 | TRBV5-1 | - | CASSTGTAGNTIYF | TGCGCCAGCAGCACCGGGACAGCTGGAAACACCATATATTTT
- | TRBJ2-1 | TRBV10-1 | - | CASGSVRDEQFF | TGCGCCAGCGGATCGGTGCGGGATGAGCAGTTCTTC
TRBD2 | TRBJ2-3 | TRBV19 | - | CASHSGLAPSTDTQYF | TGTGCCAGTCACTCCGGACTAGCCCCTAGCACAGATACGCAGTATTTT
- | TRBJ2-2 | TRBV5-1 | few | CASSLGGQSNTGELFF | TGCGCCAGCAGCTTGGGAGGACAGTCGAACACCGGGGAGCTGTTTTTT
TRBD2 | TRBJ2-1 | TRBV28 | - | CASRYTSGINEQFF | TGTGCCAGCAGGTACACTAGCGGGATTAATGAGCAGTTCTTC
- | TRBJ2-6 | TRBV7-9 | - | CASSAHRENAFLTF | TGTGCCAGCAGCGCACACAGGGAGAACGCTTTCCTGACTTTC
- | TRBJ2-7 | TRBV29-1 | - | CSVDGLFIRGSISYEQYF | TGCAGCGTTGACGGCCTCTTTATTAGGGGGTCTATCTCCTACGAGCAGTACTTC
- | TRBJ2-1 | TRBV5-1 | once | CASSELGDISYNEQFF | TGCGCCAGCAGCGAACTCGGGGACATCTCCTACAATGAGCAGTTCTTC
- | TRBJ2-3 | TRBV7-3 | - | CASSSGLSTDTQYF | TGTGCCAGCAGTTCGGGGCTGAGCACAGATACGCAGTATTTT
- | TRBJ2-1 | TRBV28 | few | CASRPPTGSSYNEQFF | TGTGCCAGCAGGCCCCCCACGGGGAGCTCCTACAATGAGCAGTTCTTC
- | TRBJ2-7 | TRBV5-1 | - | CASSAAPGHSYEQYF | TGCGCCAGCAGCGCGGCCCCTGGACACTCCTACGAGCAGTACTTC
- | TRBJ2-3 | TRBV5-1 | - | CASSFYRAGTDTQYF | TGCGCCAGCAGCTTCTACAGGGCGGGGACAGATACGCAGTATTTT
- | TRBJ2-5 | TRBV2 | - | CASKGGSQETQYF | TGTGCCAGCAAAGGCGGGTCCCAAGAGACCCAGTACTTC
TRBD1 | TRBJ2-7 | TRBV19 | - | CASSLGQALGEQYF | TGTGCCAGTAGCCTCGGACAGGCGCTCGGGGAGCAGTACTTC
TRBD1 | TRBJ1-1 | TRBV6-5 | - | CASSLQGGVQTEAFF | TGTGCCAGCAGTTTACAGGGGGGGGTGCAGACTGAAGCTTTCTTT
TRBD1 | TRBJ1-4 | TRBV28 | - | CASSTDRAATNEKLFF | TGTGCCAGCAGTACGGACAGGGCCGCAACTAATGAAAAACTGTTTTTT
TRBD2 | TRBJ2-7 | TRBV30 | few | CAWSAGTSGRMYEQYF | TGTGCCTGGAGTGCCGGGACTAGCGGGAGGATGTACGAGCAGTACTTC
TRBD1 | TRBJ1-2 | TRBV7-9 | - | CASSSRTGDYGYTF | TGTGCCAGCAGCTCCCGGACAGGAGACTATGGCTACACCTTC
- | TRBJ2-2 | TRBV28 | - | CASRKNAGELFF | TGTGCCAGCAGAAAGAACGCCGGGGAGCTGTTTTTT
- | TRBJ2-1 | TRBV28 | - | CASRQGSYNEQFF | TGTGCCAGCAGACAGGGCTCCTACAATGAGCAGTTCTTC
- | TRBJ2-2 | TRBV27 | - | CASSPLARANTGELFF | TGTGCCAGCAGTCCCCTAGCGCGAGCCAACACCGGGGAGCTGTTTTTT
- | TRBJ1-4 | TRBV28 | once | CASSKQGSNEKLFF | TGTGCCAGCAGTAAACAGGGATCTAATGAAAAACTGTTTTTT
TRBD2 | TRBJ2-1 | TRBV7-2 | once | CASSSVGAGVLVF | TGTGCCAGCAGCTCAGTGGGCGCGGGAGTTTTGGTCTTC
TRBD2 | TRBJ2-5 | TRBV4-2 | few | CASSQRTRGDGETQYF | TGTGCCAGCAGCCAGCGGACTAGAGGGGACGGAGAGACCCAGTACTTC
- | TRBJ1-2 | TRBV6-6 | once | CASTPRKGYGYTF | TGTGCCAGCACCCCCCGCAAAGGCTATGGCTACACCTTC
- | TRBJ1-1 | TRBV19 | few | CASRKGVGPTEAFF | TGTGCCAGTAGAAAGGGGGTCGGGCCTACTGAAGCTTTCTTT
- | TRBJ1-1 | TRBV29-1 | - | CSVEMSPGPNTEAFF | TGCAGCGTTGAAATGTCCCCGGGCCCGAACACTGAAGCTTTCTTT
TRBD1 | TRBJ2-6 | TRBV10-2 | - | CASSPGTGISSGANVLTF | TGCGCCAGCAGTCCCGGGACAGGTATCTCCTCTGGGGCCAACGTCCTGACTTTC
- | TRBJ2-7 | TRBV30 | - | CAWSVRRQHGGYEQYF | TGTGCCTGGAGTGTACGACGACAACATGGAGGCTACGAGCAGTACTTC
TRBD2 | TRBJ2-7 | TRBV7-3 | once | CAIITNSGSRMYEQYF | TGTGCCATCATCACTAATAGCGGGAGTAGGATGTACGAGCAGTACTTC
- | TRBJ2-1 | TRBV19 | - | CASTIRETHNEQFF | TGTGCCAGTACCATCCGGGAGACCCACAATGAGCAGTTCTTC
- | TRBJ2-1 | TRBV29-1 | - | CSVVAYPGDYNEQFF | TGCAGCGTTGTGGCTTACCCGGGGGACTACAATGAGCAGTTCTTC
TRBD2 | TRBJ2-2 | TRBV4-1 | - | CASRASGRVTGELFF | TGCGCCAGCAGAGCTAGCGGGAGGGTTACCGGGGAGCTGTTTTTT
- | TRBJ2-5 | TRBV25-1 | few | CASSIPSRGNQETQYF | TGTGCCAGCAGCATTCCCTCCCGTGGCAACCAAGAGACCCAGTACTTC
- | TRBJ1-2 | TRBV4-2 | - | CASQDGGYGYTF | TGTGCCAGCCAAGACGGGGGATATGGCTACACCTTC
- | TRBJ2-3 | TRBV7-2 | - | CASSLGGALDTQYF | TGTGCCAGCAGCTTAGGGGGGGCGTTAGATACGCAGTATTTT
- | TRBJ2-7 | TRBV6-1 | few | CASSRENSYEQYF | TGTGCCAGCAGCCGGGAGAACTCCTACGAGCAGTACTTC
TRBD1 | TRBJ2-5 | TRBV10-3 | - | CAIGRQGYGETQYF | TGTGCCATCGGCCGACAGGGATATGGAGAGACCCAGTACTTC
- | TRBJ2-2 | TRBV4-2 | once | CASSQETSSGTGELFF | TGTGCCAGCAGCCAAGAAACTAGCAGTGGGACCGGGGAGCTGTTTTTT
TRBD1 | TRBJ1-1 | TRBV2 | few | CASGGTGNTEAFF | TGTGCCAGCGGAGGGACAGGGAACACTGAAGCTTTCTTT
TRBD2 | TRBJ2-5 | TRBV27 | - | CASSLREGETQYF | TGTGCCAGCAGTCTACGGGAGGGAGAGACCCAGTACTTC
TRBD2 | TRBJ2-7 | TRBV5-1 | many | CASATSGTYEQYF | TGCGCCAGCGCGACTAGCGGGACCTACGAGCAGTACTTC
- | TRBJ2-3 | TRBV5-1 | - | CASSLFYGGEIDTQYF | TGCGCCAGCAGCTTGTTTTACGGGGGAGAAATAGATACGCAGTATTTT
- | TRBJ2-3 | TRBV5-1 | - | CASSLDGAGDTQYF | TGCGCCAGCAGCTTGGACGGGGCAGGAGATACGCAGTATTTT